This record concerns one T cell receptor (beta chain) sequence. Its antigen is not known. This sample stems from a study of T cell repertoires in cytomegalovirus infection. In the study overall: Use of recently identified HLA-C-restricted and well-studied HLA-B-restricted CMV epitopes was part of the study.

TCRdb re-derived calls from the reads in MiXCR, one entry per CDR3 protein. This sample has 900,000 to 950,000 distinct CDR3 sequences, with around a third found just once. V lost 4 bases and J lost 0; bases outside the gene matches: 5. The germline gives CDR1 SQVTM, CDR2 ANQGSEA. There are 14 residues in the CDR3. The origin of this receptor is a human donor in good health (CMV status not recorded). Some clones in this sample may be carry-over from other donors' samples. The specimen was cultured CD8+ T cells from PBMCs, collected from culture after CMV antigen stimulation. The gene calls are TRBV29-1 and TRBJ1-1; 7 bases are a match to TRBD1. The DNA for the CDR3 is TGCAGCGTTGGCCCGGGACAGTTGAACACTGAAGCTTTCTTT. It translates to CSVGPGQLNTEAFF.